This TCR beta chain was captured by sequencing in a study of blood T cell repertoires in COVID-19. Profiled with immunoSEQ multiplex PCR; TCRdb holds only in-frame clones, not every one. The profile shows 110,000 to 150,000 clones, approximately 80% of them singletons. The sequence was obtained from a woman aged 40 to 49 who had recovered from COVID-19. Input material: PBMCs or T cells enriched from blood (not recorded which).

In nucleotides, the CDR3 is TGTGCCAGCAGTGAAGCGGGTAGCTGGGAGACCCAGTACTTC. It codes for CASSEAGSWETQYF. This sequence joins TRBV25-1 and TRBJ2-5; TRBD2 is a possible D gene (5 bases). This CDR3 has 14 amino acids. Trimming pared 2 bases from V and 5 bases from J, leaving 12 bases between. The germline gives CDR1 MGHDK, CDR2 SYGVNS.